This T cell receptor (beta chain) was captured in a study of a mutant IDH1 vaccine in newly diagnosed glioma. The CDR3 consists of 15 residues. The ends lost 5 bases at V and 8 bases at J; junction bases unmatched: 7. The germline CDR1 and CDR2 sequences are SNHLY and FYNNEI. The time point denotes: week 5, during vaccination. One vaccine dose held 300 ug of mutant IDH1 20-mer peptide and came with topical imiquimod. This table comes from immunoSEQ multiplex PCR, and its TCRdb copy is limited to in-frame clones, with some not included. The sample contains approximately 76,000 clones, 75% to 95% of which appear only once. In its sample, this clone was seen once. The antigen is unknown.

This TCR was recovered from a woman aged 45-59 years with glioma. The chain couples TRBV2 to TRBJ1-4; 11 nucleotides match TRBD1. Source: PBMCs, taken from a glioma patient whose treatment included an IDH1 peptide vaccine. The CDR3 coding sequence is TGTGCCAGCAGTCAGCAGGGACAGGGGGGAGAAAAACTGTTTTTT. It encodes CASSQQGQGGEKLFF.